This TCR beta chain appears in the sequencing data of a study of vaccination and CD4 T cells after COVID-19. Looking at the study overall: Participants received two doses of either BNT162b2 or mRNA-1273 vaccine. A median of approximately 100 days (range 35 to 161) separated diagnosis from post-COVID sampling. The cells in question were stimulated using overlapping spike peptides derived from SARS-CoV-2, HCoV-NL63, HCoV-OC43 and HCoV-229E.

Trimming removed 1 base at V and 6 bases at J, with 15 bases between. The CDR3 is made up of 15 amino acids. This sample's treatment: approximately nine-day PBMC culture with coronavirus spike peptide pools or control peptides (ViraFEST assay). This clonotype was seen more than once but under ten times. Its specificity is not known. Researchers used the Oncomine TCR Beta short-read assay to sequence DNA from cultured CD4+ T cells. Scientists extracted genomic DNA from CD4+ T cells grown in culture. TCRdb re-called the PCR reads through MiXCR, storing one row per CDR3 protein. The sample lists 11,000 to 15,000 distinct CDR3 sequences; about 26% were seen once.

The receptor's source is a human donor with COVID-19. Material: cultured CD4+ T cells from blood. V usage is TRBV12-3 or TRBV12-4 and J usage is TRBJ1-2; D possibly corresponds to TRBD1 (5 bases). CDR3 DNA sequence: TGTGCCAGCAGTTTAGAGGCCAGGGAAGGTAATGGCTACACCTTC. Residues: CASSLEAREGNGYTF.